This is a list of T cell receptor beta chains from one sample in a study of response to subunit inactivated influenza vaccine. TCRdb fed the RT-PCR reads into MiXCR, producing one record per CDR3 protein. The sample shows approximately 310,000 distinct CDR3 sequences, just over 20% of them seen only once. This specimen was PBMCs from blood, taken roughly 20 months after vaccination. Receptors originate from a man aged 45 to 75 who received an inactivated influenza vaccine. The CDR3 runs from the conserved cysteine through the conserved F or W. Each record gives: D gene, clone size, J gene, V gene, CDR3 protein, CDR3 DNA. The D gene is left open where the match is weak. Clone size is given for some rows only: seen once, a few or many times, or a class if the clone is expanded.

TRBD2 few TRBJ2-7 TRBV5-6 CASSPGTSGVNYEQYF TGTGCCAGCAGCCCCGGGACTAGCGGGGTTAACTACGAGCAGTACTTC
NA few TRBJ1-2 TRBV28 CASRKTGTVLNYGYTF TGTGCCAGCAGGAAGACCGGGACCGTCCTTAACTATGGCTACACCTTC
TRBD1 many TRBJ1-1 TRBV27 CASSFAGGNTEAFF TGTGCCAGCAGTTTCGCAGGGGGAAACACTGAAGCTTTCTTT
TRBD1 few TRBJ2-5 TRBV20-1 CSETGQQETQYF TGCAGTGAAACGGGACAGCAAGAGACCCAGTACTTC
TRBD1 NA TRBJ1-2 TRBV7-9 CASSLTNDREGGYTF TGTGCCAGCAGCTTAACTAATGACAGGGAGGGAGGCTACACCTTC
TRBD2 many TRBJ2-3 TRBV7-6 CASSPGLAGRTDTQYF TGTGCCAGCAGCCCCGGACTAGCGGGACGCACAGATACGCAGTATTTT
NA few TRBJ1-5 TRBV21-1 CAILVAWPQHF TGTGCCATCCTGGTGGCCTGGCCCCAGCATTTT
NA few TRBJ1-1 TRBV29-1 CSAGDGYTEAFF TGCAGCGCCGGGGACGGATACACTGAAGCTTTCTTT
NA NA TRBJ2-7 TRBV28 CASSPSSSPNSYEQYF TGTGCCAGCAGCCCCTCCTCTAGCCCCAACTCCTACGAGCAGTACTTC
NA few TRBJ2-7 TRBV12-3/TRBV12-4 CASSPVLLEQYF TGTGCCAGCAGTCCAGTGTTGCTCGAGCAGTACTTC